Sequencing of this TCR beta chain was carried out in a study of a mutant IDH1 vaccine in newly diagnosed glioma. The study, taken as a whole, reports: Overall, 90% to 95% of patients had vaccine-induced immune responses.

Clones were sequenced by immunoSEQ multiplex PCR, and TCRdb holds only the in-frame ones, with some missing. The table lists about 94,000 clones, roughly 90% of them singletons. Of note for this clone: Its matching antigen is unknown.

J gave up 1 base and V 3 bases, and 6 bases lay outside the gene matches. Germline CDR1 reads MNHEY; CDR2 reads SMNVEV (reference sequence). CDR3 size: 16 residues. Time point given: week 47, end of study. The investigators gave 300 ug of mutant IDH1 20-mer peptide in each vaccine dose, together with topical imiquimod. Donors' newly diagnosed IDH1-mutant WHO grade 3 or 4 astrocytomas lacked nuclear ATRX. This clonotype originated in a woman aged 45-60 years with glioma. The V call is TRBV27, the J call TRBJ1-1, with TRBD1 matching 9 bases. The sample was PBMCs, taken from a glioma patient whose treatment included an IDH1 peptide vaccine. Here the CDR3 DNA reads TGTGCCAGCAGTTTCTTACCGGGACAGGGGAACACTGAAGCTTTCTTT. Its translation: CASSFLPGQGNTEAFF.